The 14 T cell receptor beta chains reported below all come from one sample, sequenced in a study of T cell responses to AZD1222 COVID-19 vaccine. Profiling relied on immunoSEQ multiplex PCR, and the TCRdb table lists in-frame clones only, not all of them. The data show 120,000 or so clones, roughly 82% seen once. The sequenced sample was peripheral blood, obtained 28 days after the second AZD1222 dose. These receptors were obtained from an adult who received the AZD1222 COVID-19 vaccine.

V is TRBV10-1 and J is TRBJ2-3, with 8 bases that match TRBD1. CDR3 length: 16 amino acids. V gave up 0 bases and J gave up 2 bases; unmatched junction bases: 4. In germline, CDR1 is WNHNN, CDR2 SYGVQD (reference sequence). The CDR3 DNA reads as TGCGCCAGCAGTGAGTCCCAGGGGGCCACCACAGATACGCAGTATTTT. As protein: CASSESQGATTDTQYF.

The rearrangement links TRBV19 to TRBJ2-7; no definite D call. CDR1 and CDR2 from the germline V gene are LNHDA and SQIVND (reference sequence). Trimming took off 0 bases at V and 2 bases at J, with 11 bases between the two ends. This CDR3 contains 15 residues. The CDR3 is CASSIDQRQTYEQYF. The CDR3 coding sequence is TGTGCCAGTAGTATAGATCAGAGACAAACCTACGAGCAGTACTTC.

V gene TRBV6-2 or TRBV6-3 combines with J gene TRBJ2-7, with a tentative D call TRBD1 (5 bases). Trimming shortened V by 4 bases and J by 3 bases, and 16 bases separated the two germline ends. This CDR3 region has 15 residues. The germline CDR1 and CDR2 sequences are MNHEY and SVGEGT. CDR3 bases: TGTGCCAGCAGTTCTCTTGAGGACAAGGGCTACGAGCAGTACTTC. As protein: CASSSLEDKGYEQYF.

This sequence joins TRBV6-5 and TRBJ1-1, with D hard to call. The CDR3 has 13 amino acids. Germline CDR1 reads MNHEY; CDR2 reads SVGAGI. The V and J ends lost 3 bases and 1 base respectively, with 6 bases between them. CDR3 DNA: TGTGCCAGCAGTTATCAATCGAACACTGAAGCTTTCTTT. Translated, it gives CASSYQSNTEAFF.

This clone was detected once. This sequence joins TRBV19 and TRBJ1-2; a weak D match, TRBD1 (6 bases). The CDR3 totals 13 residues. V lost 6 bases, J lost 4 bases, and 12 bases lay in between. Germline V gene lookup returns CDR1 LNHDA and CDR2 SQIVND (reference sequence). CDR3 residues: CASSPNRAYGYTF. Here the CDR3 DNA reads TGTGCCAGTAGCCCCAACAGGGCCTATGGCTACACCTTC.

CDR3 DNA sequence: TGTGCCATCAGAGGACAGGGGACTGCAACTGAAGCTTTCTTT. This sequence encodes CAIRGQGTATEAFF. This sequence joins TRBV10-3 and TRBJ1-1, with 9 positions matching TRBD1. The CDR3 is made up of 14 amino acids. J was trimmed by 5 bases and V by 6 bases; bases with no gene match: 7. Germline lookup yields CDR1 ENHRY and CDR2 SYGVKD.

V is TRBV29-1 and J is TRBJ1-2; no firm D call. Between the trimmed V and J ends, which lost 4 bases and 2 bases, there was a span of 8 bases. Germline lookup yields CDR1 SQVTM and CDR2 ANQGSEA. The CDR3 loop spans 12 amino acids. CDR3 sequence: CSVVGTNYGYTF. The CDR3 DNA reads as TGCAGCGTTGTGGGCACGAACTATGGCTACACCTTC.

The chain is built from TRBV19 and TRBJ2-1, with D uncertain. The ends were cut back, 3 bases at V and 6 bases at J, with 3 bases in the middle. CDR1 is LNHDA, CDR2 SQIVND, per germline (reference sequence). This CDR3 spans 11 amino acids. CDR3 loop: CASSIVNEQFF. The CDR3 DNA is TGTGCCAGTAGTATCGTCAATGAGCAGTTCTTC. The full variable domain, in which reference TRBV19 and TRBJ2-1 provide the parts outside the CDR3, is DGGITQSPKYLFRKEGQNVTLSCEQNLNHDAMYWYRQDPGQGLRLIYYSQIVNDFQKGDIAEGYSVSREKKESFPLTVTSAQKNPTAFYLCASSIVNEQFFGPGTRLTVL.

This sequence joins TRBV28 and TRBJ1-5, with D unresolved. The CDR3 sequence is 13 residues long. In germline, CDR1 is MDHEN, CDR2 SYDVKM. V dropped 6 bases and J dropped 6 bases, with 12 bases sitting between them. This CDR3 reads CASRPPPPQPQHF. CDR3 nucleotides: TGTGCCAGCAGACCACCACCGCCTCAGCCCCAGCATTTT.

This clone was picked up one time. The chain joins TRBV18 to TRBJ1-1; D is unresolved. Trimming took 6 bases from V and 3 from J, leaving 11 bases between them. CDR1 is KGHSH and CDR2 is LQKENI in the germline V gene. CDR3 length equals 13 residues. In DNA form, the CDR3 reads TGTGCCAGCTCCCCGAGGTTGGACACTGAAGCTTTCTTT. It translates to CASSPRLDTEAFF.

The chain recombines TRBV28 with TRBJ1-2, with D maybe TRBD1 (6 bases). V gave up 10 bases and J gave up 6 bases, with 21 bases separating them. Looked up from germline, CDR1 is MDHEN and CDR2 is SYDVKM. CDR3 length: 14 amino acids. CDR3 protein: CATINHHTGNGYTF. CDR3 DNA sequence: TGTGCCACCATCAATCATCATACAGGGAATGGCTACACCTTC.

The chain couples TRBV6-2 or TRBV6-3 to TRBJ2-7; D possibly corresponds to TRBD1 (5 bases). Germline V CDR1 and CDR2: MNHEY, SVGEGT. With 6 bases removed from V and 3 bases from J, the gap between germline ends came to 12 bases. The CDR3 spans 13 residues. The CDR3 region is CASSPPTDYEQYF. The CDR3 nucleotides read TGTGCCAGCAGCCCACCGACAGACTACGAGCAGTACTTC.

The chain carries TRBV19 and TRBJ1-2; tentatively, D is TRBD1 (5 bases). Trimming left V 5 bases short and J 3 bases short, with 10 bases between. CDR1 is LNHDA and CDR2 is SQIVND in the germline V gene (reference sequence). This CDR3 region has 13 residues. The CDR3 coding sequence is TGTGCCAGTAGTCTGGGCAGGGACTATGGCTACACCTTC. Amino acid sequence: CASSLGRDYGYTF. The entire variable domain, with the rest obtained from reference TRBV19 and TRBJ1-2, is as follows: DGGITQSPKYLFRKEGQNVTLSCEQNLNHDAMYWYRQDPGQGLRLIYYSQIVNDFQKGDIAEGYSVSREKKESFPLTVTSAQKNPTAFYLCASSLGRDYGYTFGSGTRLTVV.

The count of this clone is one. The chain recombines TRBV6-2 or TRBV6-3 with TRBJ1-6; a possible D gene is TRBD1 (6 bases). Germline CDR1 MNHEY, CDR2 SVGEGT. Trimming removed 6 bases at V and 7 bases at J, with 13 bases between. The CDR3 extends over 14 amino acids. CDR3 in amino acids: CASSLTDRNSPLHF. The CDR3 bases are TGTGCCAGCAGCTTAACTGACAGGAATTCACCCCTCCACTTT.